This T cell receptor (beta chain) was profiled in a study of T-cell memory formation after mild COVID-19. Study summary: The study found TCR clusters largely donor specific.

On this clonotype: Its target is not known.

The CDR3 has 14 residues. Germline V gives CDR1 SGHTA, CDR2 FQGNSA. V shed 5 bases and J 7 bases; nucleotides not matched to a gene: 10. The 5'RACE method, run with constant-segment primers, produced TCR alpha and TCR beta cDNA libraries (carrying sample barcodes and UMIs). TCRdb fed the 5' RACE reads into MiXCR, producing one record per CDR3 protein. The sample lists about 350,000 distinct CDR3 sequences; about 20% were seen once. Broader study findings: Shrinking CD4+ clones resided mostly in CM and EM, and CD8+ ones in EMRA. That cross-reactive memory joined was suggested by some responding clones appearing in pre-infection memory.

The sequence was collected from a man younger than 35 who had mild COVID-19 (a few samples of this study predate the infection). Cell type and time point are not known. The sequencing sample was made of PBMCs or a T cell subset sorted from them (not recorded which). The rearrangement links TRBV7-2 to TRBJ1-2; 7 bases map to TRBD1. In nucleotides, the CDR3 is TGTGCCAGCAGCCCGGCAGGGGGACTAGGTGGCTACACCTTC. Translation: CASSPAGGLGGYTF.